This T cell receptor beta chain was recorded in a study of cytomegalovirus exposure and HLA in healthy donors. In the PCR, 60 Vbeta and 13 Jbeta primers were used. Here immunoSEQ multiplex PCR was the method, and the copy in TCRdb shows in-frame clones only, minus some. The repertoire consists of roughly 280,000 clones, with 65% to 85% occurring once and the leading ten covering 2% to 2.5%. V lost 3 bases and J 5 bases, leaving 16 bases between the germline ends. The CDR3 loop spans 15 amino acids. Germline V lookup: CDR1 MNHEY, CDR2 SMNVEV (reference sequence). This TCR came from a female donor in good health and CMV-seronegative. The V gene is TRBV27, the J gene TRBJ1-1; D might be TRBD1 (5 bases). Material: PBMCs. The CDR3 reads CASSFRWGGGTEAFF. CDR3 DNA: TGTGCCAGCAGTTTTCGTTGGGGGGGAGGTACTGAAGCTTTCTTT.